This T cell receptor (beta chain) comes out of a study of Ad26.COV2.S vaccination and SARS-CoV-2 variants. Sequencing was performed with immunoSEQ multiplex PCR; in TCRdb, only in-frame clones are kept and a portion is missing. The top ten hold roughly 15% of the sample, which has fewer than 100,000 clones, approximately 82% seen once. Regarding this clone: The antigen is unknown.

V lost 0 bases to trimming and J lost 6 bases, with 11 bases between them. The CDR3 runs to 15 residues. Germline V CDR1 and CDR2: SGHAT, FQNNGV. Whole-study findings and limits: Considerable breadth of spike-specific CD8+ and CD4+ T cell responses has reportedly been documented following vaccination. Spike-specific TCR breadth was greater after Ad26.COV2.S than placebo. The TCR breadth and depth analyses may have understated or missed part of the total T cell responses.

The sequencing here drew on peripheral blood, taken after recovery from COVID-19. The TCR sequence derives from a human donor who had recovered from COVID-19. The V and J genes are TRBV11-2 and TRBJ2-2, with D perhaps matching TRBD2 (6 bases). The CDR3 sequence is CASSLDGGFAGELFF. The CDR3 region has the DNA TGTGCCAGCAGCTTAGACGGGGGATTCGCCGGGGAGCTGTTTTTT.